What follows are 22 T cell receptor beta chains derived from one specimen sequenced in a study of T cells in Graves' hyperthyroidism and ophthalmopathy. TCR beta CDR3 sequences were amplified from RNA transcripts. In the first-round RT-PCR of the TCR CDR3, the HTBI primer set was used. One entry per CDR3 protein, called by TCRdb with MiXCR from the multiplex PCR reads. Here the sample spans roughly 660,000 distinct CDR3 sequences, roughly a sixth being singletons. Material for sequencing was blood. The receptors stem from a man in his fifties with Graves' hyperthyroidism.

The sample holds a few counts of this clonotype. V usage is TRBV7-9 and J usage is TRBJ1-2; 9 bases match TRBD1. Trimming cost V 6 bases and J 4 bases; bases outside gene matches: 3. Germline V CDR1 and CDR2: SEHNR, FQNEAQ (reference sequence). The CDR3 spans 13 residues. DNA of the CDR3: TGTGCCAGCAGTTACAGGGGGCCCTATGGCTACACCTTC. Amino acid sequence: CASSYRGPYGYTF.

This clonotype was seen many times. This chain's CDR3 is CASSRVTGEYIQYF. The CDR3 DNA is TGCGCCAGCAGCCGCGTTACAGGCGAATACATTCAGTACTTC. The V call is TRBV4-1, the J call TRBJ2-4; D might be TRBD1 (5 bases). CDR1 MGHRA and CDR2 YSYEKL come from the germline V gene. The CDR3 is 14 residues long. The V end was cut by 4 bases, the J end by 8 bases, with 15 bases between.

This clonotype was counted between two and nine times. CDR3 sequence reads: CASSAPGLAMYEQYF. The CDR3 nucleotides are TGTGCCAGCAGCGCACCGGGACTAGCTATGTACGAGCAGTACTTC. J is TRBJ2-7 and V is TRBV7-8, with TRBD2 matching over 9 bases. Germline V gene data show CDR1 as SGHVS and CDR2 as FQNEAQ. The CDR3 totals 15 residues. The V segment lost 5 bases and the J segment 4 bases; nucleotides outside the gene matches: 9.

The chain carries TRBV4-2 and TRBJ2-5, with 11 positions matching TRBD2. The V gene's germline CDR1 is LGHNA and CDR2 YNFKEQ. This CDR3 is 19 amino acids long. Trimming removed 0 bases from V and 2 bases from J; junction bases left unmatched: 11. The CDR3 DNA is TGTGCCAGCAGCCAAGATTGGGGGACTAGCGGAGACCCGCAAGAGACCCAGTACTTC. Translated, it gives CASSQDWGTSGDPQETQYF.

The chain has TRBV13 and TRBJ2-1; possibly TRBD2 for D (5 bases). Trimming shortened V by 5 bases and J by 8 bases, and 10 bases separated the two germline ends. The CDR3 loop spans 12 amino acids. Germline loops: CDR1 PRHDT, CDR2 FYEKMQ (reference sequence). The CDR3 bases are TGTGCCAGCAGCCACAGCGGTTATGAGCAGTTCTTC. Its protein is CASSHSGYEQFF.

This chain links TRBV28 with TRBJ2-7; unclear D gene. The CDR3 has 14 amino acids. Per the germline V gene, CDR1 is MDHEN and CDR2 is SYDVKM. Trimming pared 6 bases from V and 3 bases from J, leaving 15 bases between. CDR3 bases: TGTGCCAGCAGAGTCTCGTTCTCCTACTACGAGCAGTACTTC. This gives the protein CASRVSFSYYEQYF. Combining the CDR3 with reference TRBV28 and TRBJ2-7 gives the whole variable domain DVKVTQSSRYLVKRTGEKVFLECVQDMDHENMFWYRQDPGLGLRLIYFSYDVKMKEKGDIPEGYSVSREKKERFSLILESASTNQTSMYLCASRVSFSYYEQYFGPGTRLTVT.

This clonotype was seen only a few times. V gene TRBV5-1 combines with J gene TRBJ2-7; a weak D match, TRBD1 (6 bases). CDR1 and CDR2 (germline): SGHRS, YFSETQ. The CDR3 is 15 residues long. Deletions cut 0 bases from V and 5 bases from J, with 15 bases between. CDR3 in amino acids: CASSLDGRGVHEQYF. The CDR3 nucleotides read TGCGCCAGCAGCTTGGATGGCAGGGGAGTCCACGAGCAGTACTTC.

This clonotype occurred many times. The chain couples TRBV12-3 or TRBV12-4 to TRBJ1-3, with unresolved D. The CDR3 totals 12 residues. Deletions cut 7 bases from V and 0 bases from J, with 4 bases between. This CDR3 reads CASTLSGNTIYF. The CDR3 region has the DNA TGTGCCAGCACCCTCTCTGGAAACACCATATATTTT.

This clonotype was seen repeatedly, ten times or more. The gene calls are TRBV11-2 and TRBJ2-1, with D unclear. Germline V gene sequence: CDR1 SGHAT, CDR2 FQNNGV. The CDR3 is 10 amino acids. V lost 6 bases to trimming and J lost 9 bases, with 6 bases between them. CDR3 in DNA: TGTGCCAGCAGTCCGTCTGAGCAGTTCTTC. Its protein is CASSPSEQFF.

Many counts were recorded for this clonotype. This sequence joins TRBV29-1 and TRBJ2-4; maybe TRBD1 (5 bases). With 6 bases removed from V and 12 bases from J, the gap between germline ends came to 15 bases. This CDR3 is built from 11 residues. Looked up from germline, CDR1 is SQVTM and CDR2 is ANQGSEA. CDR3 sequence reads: CSVPMGQSQYF. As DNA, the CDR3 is TGCAGCGTCCCAATGGGGCAGTCTCAGTACTTC.

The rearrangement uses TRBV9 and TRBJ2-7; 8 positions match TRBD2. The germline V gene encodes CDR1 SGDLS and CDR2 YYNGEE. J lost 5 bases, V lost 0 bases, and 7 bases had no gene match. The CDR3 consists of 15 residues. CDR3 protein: CASSVAGLARDEQYF. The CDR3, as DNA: TGTGCCAGCAGCGTAGCCGGACTAGCTCGAGACGAGCAGTACTTC.

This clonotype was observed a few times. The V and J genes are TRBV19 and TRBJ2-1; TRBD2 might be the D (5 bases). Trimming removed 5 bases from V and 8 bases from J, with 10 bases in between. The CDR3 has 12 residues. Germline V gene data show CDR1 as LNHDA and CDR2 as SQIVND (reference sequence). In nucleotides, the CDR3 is TGTGCCAGTAGTTGGGAGAGCCATGAGCAGTTCTTC. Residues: CASSWESHEQFF.

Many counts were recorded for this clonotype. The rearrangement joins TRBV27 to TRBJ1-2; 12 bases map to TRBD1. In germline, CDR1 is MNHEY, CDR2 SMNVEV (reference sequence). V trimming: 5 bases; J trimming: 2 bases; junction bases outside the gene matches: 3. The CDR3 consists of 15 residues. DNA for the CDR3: TGTGCCAGCAGTCCCGGGACAGGGGGCAACTATGGCTACACCTTC. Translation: CASSPGTGGNYGYTF.

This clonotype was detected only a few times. This chain's CDR3 is CASSYDWTGASYEQYF. In nucleotides, the CDR3 is TGTGCCAGCAGTTATGATTGGACAGGGGCCTCCTACGAGCAGTACTTC. The chain carries TRBV6-5 and TRBJ2-7; 9 bases agree with TRBD1. The germline gives CDR1 MNHEY, CDR2 SVGAGI. V lost 3 bases to trimming and J lost 0 bases; unmatched junction nucleotides: 6. This CDR3 comprises 16 residues.

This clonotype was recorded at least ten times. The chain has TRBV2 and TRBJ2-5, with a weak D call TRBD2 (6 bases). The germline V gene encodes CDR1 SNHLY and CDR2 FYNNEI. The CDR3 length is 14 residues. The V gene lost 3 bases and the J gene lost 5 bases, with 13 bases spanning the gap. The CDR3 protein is CASSEEGAEETQYF. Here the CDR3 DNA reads TGTGCCAGCAGTGAGGAGGGAGCGGAGGAGACCCAGTACTTC.

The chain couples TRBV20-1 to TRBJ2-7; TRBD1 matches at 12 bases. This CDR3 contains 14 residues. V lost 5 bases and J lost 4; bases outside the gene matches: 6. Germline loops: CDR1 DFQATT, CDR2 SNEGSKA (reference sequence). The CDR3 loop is CSARMGQGAYEQYF. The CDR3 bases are TGCAGTGCTCGAATGGGACAGGGGGCTTACGAGCAGTACTTC.

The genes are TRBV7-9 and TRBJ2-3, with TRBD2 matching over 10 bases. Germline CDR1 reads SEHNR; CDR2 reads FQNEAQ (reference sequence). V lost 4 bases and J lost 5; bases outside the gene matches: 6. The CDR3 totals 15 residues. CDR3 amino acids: CASSSRASGRDTQYF. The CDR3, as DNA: TGTGCCAGCAGCTCGAGAGCTAGCGGGAGAGATACGCAGTATTTT.

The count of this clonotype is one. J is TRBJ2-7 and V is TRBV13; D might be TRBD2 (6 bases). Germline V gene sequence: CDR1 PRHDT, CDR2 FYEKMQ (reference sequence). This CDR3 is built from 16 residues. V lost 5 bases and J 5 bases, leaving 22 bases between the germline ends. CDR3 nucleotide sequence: TGTGCCAGCAGCCCACCCACCGGGACTCTAAGCAACGAGCAGTACTTC. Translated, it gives CASSPPTGTLSNEQYF.

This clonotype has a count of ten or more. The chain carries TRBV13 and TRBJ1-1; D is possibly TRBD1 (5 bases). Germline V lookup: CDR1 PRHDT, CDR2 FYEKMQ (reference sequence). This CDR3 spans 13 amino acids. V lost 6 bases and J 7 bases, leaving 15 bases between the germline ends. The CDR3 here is CASSYQGSSEAFF. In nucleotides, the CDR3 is TGTGCCAGCAGTTACCAGGGTTCAAGTGAAGCTTTCTTT.

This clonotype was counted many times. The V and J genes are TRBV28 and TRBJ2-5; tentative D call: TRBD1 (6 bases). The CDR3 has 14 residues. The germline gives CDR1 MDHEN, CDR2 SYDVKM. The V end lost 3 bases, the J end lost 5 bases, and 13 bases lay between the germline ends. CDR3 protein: CASSLSQGRETQYF. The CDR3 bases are TGTGCCAGCAGTTTGAGCCAGGGGCGGGAGACCCAGTACTTC.

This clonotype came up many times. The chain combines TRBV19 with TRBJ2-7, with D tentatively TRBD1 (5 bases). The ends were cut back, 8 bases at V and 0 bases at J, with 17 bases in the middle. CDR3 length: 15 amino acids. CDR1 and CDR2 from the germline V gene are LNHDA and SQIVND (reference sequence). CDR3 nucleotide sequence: TGTGCCAGTGCCTCCTCGGACATTCTCTCCTACGAGCAGTACTTC. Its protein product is CASASSDILSYEQYF.

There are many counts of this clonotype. CDR3 coding DNA: TGTGCCATCAGTGGACGGCTGCTGAACACTGAAGCTTTCTTT. Translation: CAISGRLLNTEAFF. The V and J genes are TRBV10-3 and TRBJ1-1; D uncertain. The CDR3 covers 14 residues. Germline V gene sequence: CDR1 ENHRY, CDR2 SYGVKD. The V and J ends lost 4 bases and 0 bases respectively, with 9 bases between them.